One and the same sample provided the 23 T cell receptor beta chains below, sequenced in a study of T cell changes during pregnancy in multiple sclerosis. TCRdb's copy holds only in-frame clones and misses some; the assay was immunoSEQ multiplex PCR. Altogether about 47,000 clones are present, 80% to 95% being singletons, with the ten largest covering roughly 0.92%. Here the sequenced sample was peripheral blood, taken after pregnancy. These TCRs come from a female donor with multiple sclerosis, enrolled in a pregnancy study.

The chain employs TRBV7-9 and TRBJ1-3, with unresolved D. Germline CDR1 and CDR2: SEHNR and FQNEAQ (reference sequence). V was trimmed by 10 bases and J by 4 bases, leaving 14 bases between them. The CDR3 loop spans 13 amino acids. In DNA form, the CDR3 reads TGTGCCACCCCGGGAGGGCCCGGAAACACCATATATTTT. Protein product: CATPGGPGNTIYF.

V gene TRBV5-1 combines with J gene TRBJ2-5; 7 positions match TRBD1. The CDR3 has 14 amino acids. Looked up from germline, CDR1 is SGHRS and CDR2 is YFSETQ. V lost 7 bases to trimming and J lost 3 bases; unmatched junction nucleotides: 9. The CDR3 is CASAAGDRKETQYF. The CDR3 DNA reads TGCGCCAGCGCGGCAGGGGACAGAAAAGAGACCCAGTACTTC.

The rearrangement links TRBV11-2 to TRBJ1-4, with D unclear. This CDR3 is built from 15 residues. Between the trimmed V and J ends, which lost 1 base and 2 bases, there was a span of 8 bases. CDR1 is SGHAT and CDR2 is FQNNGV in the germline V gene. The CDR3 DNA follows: TGTGCCAGCAGCTTAGGATCGGGGACTAATGAAAAACTGTTTTTT. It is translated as CASSLGSGTNEKLFF.

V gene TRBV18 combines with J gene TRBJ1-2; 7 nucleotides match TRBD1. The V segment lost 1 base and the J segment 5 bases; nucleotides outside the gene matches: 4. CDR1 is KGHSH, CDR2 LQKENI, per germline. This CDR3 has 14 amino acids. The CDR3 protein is CASSPQAGGYGYTF. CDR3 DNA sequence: TGTGCCAGCTCACCACAGGCAGGGGGATATGGCTACACCTTC.

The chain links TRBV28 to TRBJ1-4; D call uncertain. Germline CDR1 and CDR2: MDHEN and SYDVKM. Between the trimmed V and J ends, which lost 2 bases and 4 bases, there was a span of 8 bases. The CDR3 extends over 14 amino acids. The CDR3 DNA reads TGTGCCAGCAGTTTACCAGGAAGTAATGAAAAACTGTTTTTT. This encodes CASSLPGSNEKLFF.

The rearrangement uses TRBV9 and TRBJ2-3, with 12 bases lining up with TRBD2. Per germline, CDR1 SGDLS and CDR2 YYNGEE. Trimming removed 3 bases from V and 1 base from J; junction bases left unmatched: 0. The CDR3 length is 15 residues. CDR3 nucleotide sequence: TGTGCCAGCAGCGGACTAGCGGGGGGCACAGATACGCAGTATTTT. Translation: CASSGLAGGTDTQYF.

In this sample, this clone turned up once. CDR3 sequence: CASSDRGFVDTQYF. The CDR3 bases are TGTGCCAGCAGCGATAGGGGGTTTGTAGATACGCAGTATTTT. This chain connects TRBV7-9 to TRBJ2-3; D may be TRBD1 (6 bases). The CDR3 runs to 14 residues. From germline, CDR1 is SEHNR and CDR2 FQNEAQ (reference sequence). Trimming pared 5 bases from V and 5 bases from J, leaving 14 bases between.

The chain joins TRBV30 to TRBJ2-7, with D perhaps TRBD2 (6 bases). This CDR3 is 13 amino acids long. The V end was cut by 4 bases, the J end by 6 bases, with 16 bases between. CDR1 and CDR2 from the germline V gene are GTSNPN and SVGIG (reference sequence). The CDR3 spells CAWNRAGPTEQYF. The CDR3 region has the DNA TGTGCCTGGAATCGGGCGGGACCCACCGAGCAGTACTTC.

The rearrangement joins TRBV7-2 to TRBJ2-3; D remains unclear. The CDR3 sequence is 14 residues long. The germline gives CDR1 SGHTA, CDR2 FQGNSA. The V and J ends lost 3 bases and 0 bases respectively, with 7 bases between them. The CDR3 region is CASSFSSSTDTQYF. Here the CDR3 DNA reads TGTGCCAGCAGCTTTTCCAGTAGCACAGATACGCAGTATTTT.

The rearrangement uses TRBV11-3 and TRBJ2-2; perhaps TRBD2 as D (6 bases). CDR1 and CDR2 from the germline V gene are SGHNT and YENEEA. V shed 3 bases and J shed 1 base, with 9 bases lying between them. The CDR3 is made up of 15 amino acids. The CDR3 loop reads CASSFGGRNTGELFF. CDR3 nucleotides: TGTGCCAGCAGCTTCGGGGGTCGGAACACCGGGGAGCTGTTTTTT. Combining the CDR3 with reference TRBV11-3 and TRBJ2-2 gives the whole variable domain EAGVVQSPRYKIIEKKQPVAFWCNPISGHNTLYWYLQNLGQGPELLIRYENEEAVDDSQLPKDRFSAERLKGVDSTLKIQPAELGDSAVYLCASSFGGRNTGELFFGEGSRLTVL.

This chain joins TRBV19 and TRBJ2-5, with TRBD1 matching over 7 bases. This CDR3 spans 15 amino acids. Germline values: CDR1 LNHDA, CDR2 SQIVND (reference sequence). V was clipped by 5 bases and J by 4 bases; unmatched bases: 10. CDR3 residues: CASSEAPTGVETQYF. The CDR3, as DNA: TGTGCCAGTAGTGAAGCCCCTACAGGGGTAGAGACCCAGTACTTC.

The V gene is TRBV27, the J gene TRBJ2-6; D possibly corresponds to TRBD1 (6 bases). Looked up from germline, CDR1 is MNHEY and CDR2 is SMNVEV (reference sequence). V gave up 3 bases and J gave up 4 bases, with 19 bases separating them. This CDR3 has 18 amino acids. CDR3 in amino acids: CASSFSTGMGTGANVLTF. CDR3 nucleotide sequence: TGTGCCAGCAGTTTCTCCACAGGGATGGGGACGGGGGCCAACGTCCTGACTTTC.

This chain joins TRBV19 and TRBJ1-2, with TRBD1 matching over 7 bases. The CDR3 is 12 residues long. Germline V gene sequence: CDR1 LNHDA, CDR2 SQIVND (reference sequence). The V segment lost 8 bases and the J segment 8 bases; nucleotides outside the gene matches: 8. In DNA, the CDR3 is TGTGCCAGTTCCCGACAGGGATGGGGCTACACCTTC. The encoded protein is CASSRQGWGYTF.

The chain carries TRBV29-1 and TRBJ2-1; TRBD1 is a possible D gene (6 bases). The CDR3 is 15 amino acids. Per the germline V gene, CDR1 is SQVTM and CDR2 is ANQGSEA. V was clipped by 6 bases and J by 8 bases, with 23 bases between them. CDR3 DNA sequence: TGCAGCGTGTCAGCTGGGGGTTGGGGGCGGGATGAGCAGTTCTTC. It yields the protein CSVSAGGWGRDEQFF.

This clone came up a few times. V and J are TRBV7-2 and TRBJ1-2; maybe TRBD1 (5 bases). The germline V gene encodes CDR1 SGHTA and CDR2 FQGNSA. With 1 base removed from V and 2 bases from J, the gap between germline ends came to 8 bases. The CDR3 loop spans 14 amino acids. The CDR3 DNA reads TGTGCCAGCAGCTTAGAGACAGAGAACTATGGCTACACCTTC. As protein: CASSLETENYGYTF.

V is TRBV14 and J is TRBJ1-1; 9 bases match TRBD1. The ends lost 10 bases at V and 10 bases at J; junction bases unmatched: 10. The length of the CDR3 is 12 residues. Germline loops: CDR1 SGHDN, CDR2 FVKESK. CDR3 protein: CATTGTGRGAFF. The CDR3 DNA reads TGTGCCACCACAGGGACAGGGAGGGGAGCTTTCTTT.

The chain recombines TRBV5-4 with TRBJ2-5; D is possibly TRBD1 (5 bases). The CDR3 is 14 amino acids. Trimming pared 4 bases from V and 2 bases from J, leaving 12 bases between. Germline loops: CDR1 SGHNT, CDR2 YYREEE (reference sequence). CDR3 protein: CASSPDSIQETQYF. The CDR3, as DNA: TGTGCCAGCAGCCCCGACAGCATTCAAGAGACCCAGTACTTC.

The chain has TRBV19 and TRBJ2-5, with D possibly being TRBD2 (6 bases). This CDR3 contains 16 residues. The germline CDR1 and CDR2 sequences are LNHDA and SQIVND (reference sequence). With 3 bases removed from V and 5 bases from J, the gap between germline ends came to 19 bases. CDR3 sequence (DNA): TGTGCCAGTAGTATTTCGGGCGCGGGGATGGGGGAGACCCAGTACTTC. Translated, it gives CASSISGAGMGETQYF. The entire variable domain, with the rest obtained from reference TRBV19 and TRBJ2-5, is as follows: DGGITQSPKYLFRKEGQNVTLSCEQNLNHDAMYWYRQDPGQGLRLIYYSQIVNDFQKGDIAEGYSVSREKKESFPLTVTSAQKNPTAFYLCASSISGAGMGETQYFGPGTRLLVL.

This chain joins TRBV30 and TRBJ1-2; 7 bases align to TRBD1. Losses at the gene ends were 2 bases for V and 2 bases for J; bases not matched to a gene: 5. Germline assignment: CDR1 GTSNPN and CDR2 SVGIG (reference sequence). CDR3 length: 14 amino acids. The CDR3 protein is CAWSPGQANYGYTF. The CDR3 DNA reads TGTGCCTGGAGTCCAGGACAGGCGAACTATGGCTACACCTTC.

CDR3: CASSLVGTELGYTF. The CDR3 DNA is TGTGCCAGCAGCTTAGTTGGGACAGAGCTTGGCTACACCTTC. The chain links TRBV7-6 to TRBJ1-2, with 7 bases lining up with TRBD1. This CDR3 has 14 amino acids. Looked up from germline, CDR1 is SGHVS and CDR2 is FNYEAQ. Germline trimming cut 1 base from V and 7 bases from J; bases unmatched to any gene: 6.

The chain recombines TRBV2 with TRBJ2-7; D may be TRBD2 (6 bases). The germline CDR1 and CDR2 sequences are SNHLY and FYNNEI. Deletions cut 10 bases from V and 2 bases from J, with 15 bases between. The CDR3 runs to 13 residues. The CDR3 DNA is TGTGCCACCTCCTCTGGGGAGGCCTACGAGCAGTACTTC. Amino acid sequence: CATSSGEAYEQYF.

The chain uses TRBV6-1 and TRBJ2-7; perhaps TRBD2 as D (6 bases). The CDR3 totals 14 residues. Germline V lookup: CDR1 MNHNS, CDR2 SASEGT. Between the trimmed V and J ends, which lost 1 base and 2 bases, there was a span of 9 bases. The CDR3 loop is CASSEVGGPYEQYF. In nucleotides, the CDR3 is TGTGCCAGCAGTGAAGTGGGAGGCCCCTACGAGCAGTACTTC.

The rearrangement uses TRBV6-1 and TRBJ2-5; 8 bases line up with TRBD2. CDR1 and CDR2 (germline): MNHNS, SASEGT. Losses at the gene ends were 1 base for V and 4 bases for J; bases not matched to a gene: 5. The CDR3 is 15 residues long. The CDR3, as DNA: TGTGCCAGCAGTGAAGACGGGGGGGGCCCAGAGACCCAGTACTTC. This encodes CASSEDGGGPETQYF.